This is a list of T cell receptor beta chains from one sample in a study of T cells in Graves' hyperthyroidism and ophthalmopathy. TCRdb itself ran the multiplex PCR reads through MiXCR, one entry per CDR3 protein. Of 650,000 to 850,000 distinct CDR3 sequences detected, about 17% appear once; the ten largest clones hold approximately 15%. The sample comprised blood. The origin of the receptors is a woman in her fifties or sixties with Graves' hyperthyroidism that later progressed to Graves' ophthalmopathy. CDR3s include the opening cysteine and the closing phenylalanine or tryptophan. The D gene is left open where the match is weak. Part of the rows lack a size; the others show once, few, many or a class for expanded clones.

J gene: TRBJ2-2; clone size: few; D gene: -; V gene: TRBV5-1; CDR3 DNA: TGCGCCAGCAGCCCCACAGCCGAAGCCACCGGGGAGCTGTTTTTT; CDR3 protein: CASSPTAEATGELFF
J gene: TRBJ2-1; clone size: -; D gene: -; V gene: TRBV2; CDR3 DNA: TGTGCCTCCCGGGGGCTAGTAGGGAGCAATGAGCAGTTCTTC; CDR3 protein: CASRGLVGSNEQFF
J gene: TRBJ2-1; clone size: few; D gene: -; V gene: TRBV12-3/TRBV12-4; CDR3 DNA: TGTGCCAGCAGGACAATCAGGGGTTCCCACAATGAGCAGTTCTTC; CDR3 protein: CASRTIRGSHNEQFF
J gene: TRBJ1-1; clone size: many; D gene: -; V gene: TRBV7-9; CDR3 DNA: TGTGCCAGCGACCTGACACAGAACACTGAAGCTTTCTTT; CDR3 protein: CASDLTQNTEAFF
J gene: TRBJ2-1; clone size: -; D gene: TRBD2; V gene: TRBV29-1; CDR3 DNA: TGCAGCGTTGAAGGGCCTAGCGGGGGCTACAATGAGCAGTTCTTC; CDR3 protein: CSVEGPSGGYNEQFF
J gene: TRBJ2-3; clone size: -; D gene: -; V gene: TRBV28; CDR3 DNA: TGTGCCAGCAGTTTAATGGGAACGGCAGATACGCAGTATTTT; CDR3 protein: CASSLMGTADTQYF
J gene: TRBJ1-5; clone size: many; D gene: TRBD1; V gene: TRBV6-1; CDR3 DNA: TGTGCCAGCAGTGTCCAGGGGGACAATCAGCCCCAGCATTTT; CDR3 protein: CASSVQGDNQPQHF
J gene: TRBJ1-2; clone size: -; D gene: TRBD1; V gene: TRBV5-1; CDR3 DNA: TGTGCCAGCAGCTGGAAACAGGGGTCCCTTTACGTCTATGGCTACACCTTC; CDR3 protein: CASSWKQGSLYVYGYTF
J gene: TRBJ2-1; clone size: many; D gene: TRBD2; V gene: TRBV11-2; CDR3 DNA: TGTGCCAGCAGCTTAGACGGGGGGGTTACAGGGGAGCAGTTCTTC; CDR3 protein: CASSLDGGVTGEQFF
J gene: TRBJ2-1; clone size: many; D gene: -; V gene: TRBV7-9; CDR3 DNA: TGTGCCAGCAGCTTAATGCGGCCCAGGCCCCGGTTGAGGTCCTACAATGAGCAGTTCTTC; CDR3 protein: CASSLMRPRPRLRSYNEQFF
J gene: TRBJ2-1; clone size: -; D gene: -; V gene: TRBV2; CDR3 DNA: TGTGCCAGCAGTGACCTGAGGAGTAGCTCCTACAATGAGCAGTTCTTC; CDR3 protein: CASSDLRSSSYNEQFF
J gene: TRBJ2-5; clone size: many; D gene: TRBD2; V gene: TRBV7-8; CDR3 DNA: TGTGCCAGCAGCTTACCTCCCGCTAGCGGGTACCAAGAGACCCAGTACTTC; CDR3 protein: CASSLPPASGYQETQYF
J gene: TRBJ1-1; clone size: -; D gene: TRBD1; V gene: TRBV12-3/TRBV12-4; CDR3 DNA: TGTGCCAGCAGTCTTGCCGGGGGGACAGGGCGGGCGAACACTGAAGCTTTCTTT; CDR3 protein: CASSLAGGTGRANTEAFF
J gene: TRBJ2-7; clone size: many; D gene: -; V gene: TRBV7-2; CDR3 DNA: TGTGCCAGCAGCTACCGCGGGGTTGCCTACGAGCAGTACTTC; CDR3 protein: CASSYRGVAYEQYF
J gene: TRBJ2-3; clone size: -; D gene: -; V gene: TRBV6-5; CDR3 DNA: TGTGCCAGCAGTTACTCGAGTGGAGCTAGCACAGATACGCAGTATTTT; CDR3 protein: CASSYSSGASTDTQYF
J gene: TRBJ1-2; clone size: few; D gene: TRBD1; V gene: TRBV20-1; CDR3 DNA: TGCAGTGCTAGACAGGGGGGCGACTATGGCTACACCTTC; CDR3 protein: CSARQGGDYGYTF
J gene: TRBJ2-7; clone size: many; D gene: TRBD1; V gene: TRBV2; CDR3 DNA: TGTGCCAGCACACGCAACACAGGGGCTTTCTCGGACGAGCAGTACTTC; CDR3 protein: CASTRNTGAFSDEQYF
J gene: TRBJ2-5; clone size: many; D gene: -; V gene: TRBV19; CDR3 DNA: TGTGCCAGTAGTAGCGGGGAGAAGACCCAGTACTTC; CDR3 protein: CASSSGEKTQYF
J gene: TRBJ1-2; clone size: -; D gene: -; V gene: TRBV12-3/TRBV12-4; CDR3 DNA: TGTGCCAGCAGGGGCCAGGCCTTCTATGGCTACGCCTTC; CDR3 protein: CASRGQAFYGYAF
J gene: TRBJ2-7; clone size: -; D gene: TRBD1; V gene: TRBV5-4; CDR3 DNA: TGTGCCAGCAGCTCACGACAGGGTCTAATTGTCGACGAGCAGTACTTC; CDR3 protein: CASSSRQGLIVDEQYF
J gene: TRBJ2-7; clone size: -; D gene: -; V gene: TRBV29-1; CDR3 DNA: TGCAGCGTTGTCTGGCAGGCCTACGAGCAGTACTTC; CDR3 protein: CSVVWQAYEQYF
J gene: TRBJ1-5; clone size: few; D gene: TRBD1; V gene: TRBV19; CDR3 DNA: TGTGCCAGTAGCCGACAGGGAGGACCGAATCAGCCCCAGCATTTT; CDR3 protein: CASSRQGGPNQPQHF
J gene: TRBJ1-5; clone size: many; D gene: -; V gene: TRBV20-1; CDR3 DNA: TGCAGTGTTCCCGACCTTGGACAGTTCAATCAGCCCCAGCATTTT; CDR3 protein: CSVPDLGQFNQPQHF
J gene: TRBJ2-2; clone size: -; D gene: -; V gene: TRBV5-1; CDR3 DNA: TGCGCCAGCAGCGTTAGGGGGTCGGCGAACACCGGGGAGCTGTTTTTT; CDR3 protein: CASSVRGSANTGELFF
J gene: TRBJ2-3; clone size: many; D gene: TRBD2; V gene: TRBV5-1; CDR3 DNA: TGCGCCAGCAGCTTGGTTGCGGGGGTTACAGATACGCAGTATTTT; CDR3 protein: CASSLVAGVTDTQYF
J gene: TRBJ2-7; clone size: many; D gene: -; V gene: TRBV11-3; CDR3 DNA: TGTGCCAGCAGCTCCTTGGGATACGAGCAGTACTTC; CDR3 protein: CASSSLGYEQYF
J gene: TRBJ2-7; clone size: -; D gene: -; V gene: TRBV13; CDR3 DNA: TGTGCCAGCAGCAGACAGGACTCCTACGAGCAGTACTTC; CDR3 protein: CASSRQDSYEQYF
J gene: TRBJ1-2; clone size: few; D gene: TRBD1; V gene: TRBV30; CDR3 DNA: TGTGCCTGGAGTAGGTCCCCCTGGGACAGGGGGCCCACTAACTATGGCTACACCTTC; CDR3 protein: CAWSRSPWDRGPTNYGYTF
J gene: TRBJ1-2; clone size: -; D gene: -; V gene: TRBV19; CDR3 DNA: TGTGCCAGTAGTATAGGGGACGGCGGAAGCTACACCTTC; CDR3 protein: CASSIGDGGSYTF
J gene: TRBJ1-5; clone size: few; D gene: -; V gene: TRBV6-2/TRBV6-3; CDR3 DNA: TGTGCCAGCAGACAACAGGCCAGCAATCAGCCCCAGCATTTT; CDR3 protein: CASRQQASNQPQHF
J gene: TRBJ1-6; clone size: many; D gene: -; V gene: TRBV11-2; CDR3 DNA: TGTGCCAGCAGCTTAGGCAACAGGTGGTCCTATAATTCACCCCTCCACTTT; CDR3 protein: CASSLGNRWSYNSPLHF
J gene: TRBJ2-7; clone size: -; D gene: -; V gene: TRBV7-9; CDR3 DNA: TGTGCCAGCAGCTTAGCTATAGGATACGACGGCTACGAGCAGTACTTC; CDR3 protein: CASSLAIGYDGYEQYF
J gene: TRBJ1-2; clone size: many; D gene: -; V gene: TRBV3-1; CDR3 DNA: TGTGCCAGCAGCTTTCTCCGGGACAAAGGGCTCTCGAGCTATGGCTACACCTTC; CDR3 protein: CASSFLRDKGLSSYGYTF